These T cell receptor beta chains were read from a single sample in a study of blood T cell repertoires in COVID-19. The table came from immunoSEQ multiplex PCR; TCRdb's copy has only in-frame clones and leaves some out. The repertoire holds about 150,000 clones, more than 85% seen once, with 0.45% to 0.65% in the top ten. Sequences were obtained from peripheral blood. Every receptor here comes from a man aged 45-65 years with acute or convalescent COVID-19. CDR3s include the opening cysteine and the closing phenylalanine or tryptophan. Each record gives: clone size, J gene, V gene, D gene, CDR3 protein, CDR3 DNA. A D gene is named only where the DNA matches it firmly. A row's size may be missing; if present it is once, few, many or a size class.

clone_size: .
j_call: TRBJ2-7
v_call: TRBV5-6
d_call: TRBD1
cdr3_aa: CASSLLQGTYEQYF
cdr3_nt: TGTGCCAGCAGCTTGTTACAGGGGACCTACGAGCAGTACTTC

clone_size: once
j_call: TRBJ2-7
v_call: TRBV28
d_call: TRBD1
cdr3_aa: CASSGQGVREQYF
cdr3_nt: TGTGCCAGCTCGGGACAGGGCGTTCGGGAGCAGTACTTC

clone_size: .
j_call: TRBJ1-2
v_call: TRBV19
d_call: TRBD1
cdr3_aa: CASSGQGAGGYTF
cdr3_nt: TGTGCCAGTAGTGGACAGGGGGCAGGAGGCTACACCTTC

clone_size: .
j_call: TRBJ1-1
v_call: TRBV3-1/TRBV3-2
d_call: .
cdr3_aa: CASSRTVPNTEAFF
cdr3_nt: TGTGCCAGCAGCCGGACAGTCCCGAACACTGAAGCTTTCTTT

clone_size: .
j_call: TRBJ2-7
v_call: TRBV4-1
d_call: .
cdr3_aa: CASSPFSTSYEQYF
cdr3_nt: TGCGCCAGCAGCCCATTCTCAACATCCTACGAGCAGTACTTC

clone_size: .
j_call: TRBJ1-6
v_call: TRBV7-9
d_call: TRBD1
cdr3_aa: CASSLLGTGGDSPLHF
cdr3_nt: TGTGCCAGCAGCCTTTTAGGGACAGGGGGCGATTCACCCCTCCACTTT

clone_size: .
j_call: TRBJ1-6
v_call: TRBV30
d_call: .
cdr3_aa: CAWSGGHLNSPLHF
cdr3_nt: TGTGCCTGGAGTGGCGGGCACCTCAATTCACCCCTCCACTTT

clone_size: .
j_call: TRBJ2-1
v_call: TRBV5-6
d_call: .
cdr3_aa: CASSSYNEQFF
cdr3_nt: TGTGCCAGCAGCTCGTACAATGAGCAGTTCTTC

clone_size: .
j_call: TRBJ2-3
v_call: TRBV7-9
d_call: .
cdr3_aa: CASSRADTQYF
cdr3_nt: TGTGCCAGCAGCCGGGCAGATACGCAGTATTTT

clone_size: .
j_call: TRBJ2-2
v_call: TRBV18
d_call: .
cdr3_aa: CASSPQEQGHGELFF
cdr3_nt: TGTGCCAGCTCACCACAGGAACAGGGTCACGGGGAGCTGTTTTTT

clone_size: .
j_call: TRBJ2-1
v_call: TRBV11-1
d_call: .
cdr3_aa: CASSSQGFSYNEQFF
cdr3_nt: TGTGCCAGCAGTTCACAGGGATTCTCCTACAATGAGCAGTTCTTC

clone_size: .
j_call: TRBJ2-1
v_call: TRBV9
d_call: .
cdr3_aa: CASSAPPTAYNEQFF
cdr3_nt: TGTGCCAGCAGCGCCCCGCCCACTGCCTACAATGAGCAGTTCTTC

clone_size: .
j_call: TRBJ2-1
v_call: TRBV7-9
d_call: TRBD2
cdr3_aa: CASSPLAASSYNEQFF
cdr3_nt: TGTGCCAGCAGCCCCCTAGCGGCCAGCTCCTACAATGAGCAGTTCTTC

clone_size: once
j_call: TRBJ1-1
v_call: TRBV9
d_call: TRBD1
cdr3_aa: CASSTGTGWNTEAFF
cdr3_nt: TGTGCCAGCAGCACAGGGACAGGATGGAACACTGAAGCTTTCTTT

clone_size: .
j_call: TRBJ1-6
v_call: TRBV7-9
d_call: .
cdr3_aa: CASSKDGFSPLHF
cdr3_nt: TGTGCCAGCAGCAAAGACGGGTTCTCACCCCTCCACTTT

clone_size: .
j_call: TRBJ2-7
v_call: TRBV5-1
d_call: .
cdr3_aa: CASSLMGPYEQYF
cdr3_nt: TGCGCCAGCAGCTTGATGGGGCCCTACGAGCAGTACTTC

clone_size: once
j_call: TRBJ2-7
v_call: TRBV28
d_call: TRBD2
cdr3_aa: CASSLPGLAGYEQYF
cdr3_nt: TGTGCCAGCAGTCTACCGGGACTAGCGGGCTACGAGCAGTACTTC

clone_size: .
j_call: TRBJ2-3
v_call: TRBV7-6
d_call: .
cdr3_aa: CASSFRGRLGDTQYF
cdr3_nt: TGTGCCAGCAGCTTCAGGGGCAGGTTGGGGGATACGCAGTATTTT

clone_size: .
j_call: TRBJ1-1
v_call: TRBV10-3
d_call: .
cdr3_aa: CAISGSQGNTEAFF
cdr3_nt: TGTGCCATCAGCGGAAGTCAGGGTAACACTGAAGCTTTCTTT

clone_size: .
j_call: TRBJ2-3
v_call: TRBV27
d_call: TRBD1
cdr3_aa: CASTQGVSTDTQYF
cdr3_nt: TGTGCCAGCACCCAGGGGGTTAGTACAGATACGCAGTATTTT

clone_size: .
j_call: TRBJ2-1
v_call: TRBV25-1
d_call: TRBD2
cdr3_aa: CASSEPSGSSGEQFF
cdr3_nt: TGTGCCAGCAGTGAGCCTAGCGGGAGTAGTGGTGAGCAGTTCTTC

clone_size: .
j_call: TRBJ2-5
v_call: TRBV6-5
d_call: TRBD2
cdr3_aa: CASSYASGGTGTQYF
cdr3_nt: TGTGCCAGCAGTTACGCTAGCGGGGGGACCGGGACCCAGTACTTC

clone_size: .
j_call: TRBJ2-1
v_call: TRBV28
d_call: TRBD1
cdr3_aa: CASSFNQGARDNEQFF
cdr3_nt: TGTGCCAGCAGTTTTAACCAGGGGGCGAGAGACAATGAGCAGTTCTTC

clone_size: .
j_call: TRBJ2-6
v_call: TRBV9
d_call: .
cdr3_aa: CASSAPLGGGANVLTF
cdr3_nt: TGTGCCAGCAGCGCCCCCCTCGGGGGTGGGGCCAACGTCCTGACTTTC

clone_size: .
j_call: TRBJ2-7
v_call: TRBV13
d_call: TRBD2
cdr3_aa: CASSQGTSGTREQYF
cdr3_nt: TGTGCCAGCAGCCAAGGTACTAGCGGGACACGCGAGCAGTACTTC

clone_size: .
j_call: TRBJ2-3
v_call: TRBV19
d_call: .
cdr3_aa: CASAAGSDTQYF
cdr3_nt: TGTGCCAGTGCCGCAGGGTCCGATACGCAGTATTTT

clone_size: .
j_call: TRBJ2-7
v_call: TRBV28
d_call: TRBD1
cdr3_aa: CASSAPGQGFEQYF
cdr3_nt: TGTGCCAGCAGTGCCCCGGGACAGGGGTTCGAGCAGTACTTC

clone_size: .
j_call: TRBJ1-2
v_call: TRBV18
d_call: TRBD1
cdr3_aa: CASSPDRGYGYTF
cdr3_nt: TGTGCCAGCTCACCAGACAGGGGCTATGGCTACACCTTC

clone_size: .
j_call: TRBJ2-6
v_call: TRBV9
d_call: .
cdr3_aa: CASRSSSGANVLTF
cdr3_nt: TGTGCCAGCCGAAGTAGCTCTGGGGCCAACGTCCTGACTTTC

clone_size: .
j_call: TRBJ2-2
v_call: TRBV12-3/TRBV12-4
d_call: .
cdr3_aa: CASSFQGPGELFF
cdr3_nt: TGTGCCAGCAGTTTTCAGGGTCCCGGGGAGCTGTTTTTT

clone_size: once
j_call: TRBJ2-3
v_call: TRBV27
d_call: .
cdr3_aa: CASSLIAGGTSTDTQYF
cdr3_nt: TGTGCCAGCAGTTTGATCGCAGGGGGGACTAGCACAGATACGCAGTATTTT

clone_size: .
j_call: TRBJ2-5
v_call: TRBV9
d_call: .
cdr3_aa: CASSRQGGWETQYF
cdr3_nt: TGTGCCAGCAGCCGTCAGGGGGGTTGGGAGACCCAGTACTTC

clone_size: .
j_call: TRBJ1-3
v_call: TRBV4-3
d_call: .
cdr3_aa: CASSHSWGAGNTIYF
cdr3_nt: TGCGCCAGCAGCCACTCGTGGGGCGCTGGAAACACCATATATTTT

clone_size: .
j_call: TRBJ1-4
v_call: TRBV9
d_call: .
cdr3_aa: CASSVDSSNEKLFF
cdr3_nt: TGTGCCAGCAGCGTGGACAGCAGTAATGAAAAACTGTTTTTT

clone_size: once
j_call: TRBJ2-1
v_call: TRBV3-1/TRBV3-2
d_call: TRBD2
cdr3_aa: CASSQISGSEQFF
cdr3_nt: TGTGCCAGCAGCCAAATTAGCGGGAGTGAGCAGTTCTTC

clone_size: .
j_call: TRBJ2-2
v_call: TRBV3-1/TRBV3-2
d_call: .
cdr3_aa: CASSQGGTGELFF
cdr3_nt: TGTGCCAGCAGCCAAGGAGGCACCGGGGAGCTGTTTTTT

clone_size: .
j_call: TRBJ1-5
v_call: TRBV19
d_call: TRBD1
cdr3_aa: CASSTQRDRYNQPQHF
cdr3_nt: TGTGCCAGTAGTACCCAGAGGGACAGGTACAATCAGCCCCAGCATTTT

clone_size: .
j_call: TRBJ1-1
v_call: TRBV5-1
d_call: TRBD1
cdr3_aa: CASSHGQGGNTEAFF
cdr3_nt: TGCGCCAGCAGCCACGGACAGGGAGGGAACACTGAAGCTTTCTTT

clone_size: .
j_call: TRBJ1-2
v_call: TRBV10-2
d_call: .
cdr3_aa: CASSDLGGTYGYTF
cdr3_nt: TGCGCCAGCAGTGATTTGGGGGGAACCTATGGCTACACCTTC

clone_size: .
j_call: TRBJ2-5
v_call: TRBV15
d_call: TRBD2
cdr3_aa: CATSPAGVPQYF
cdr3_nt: TGTGCCACCAGCCCTGCGGGAGTACCCCAGTACTTC

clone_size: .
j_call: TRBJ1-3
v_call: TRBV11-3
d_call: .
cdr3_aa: CASSMDRGNTIYF
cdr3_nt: TGTGCCAGCAGCATGGACAGAGGAAACACCATATATTTT

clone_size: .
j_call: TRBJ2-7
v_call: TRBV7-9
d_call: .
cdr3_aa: CASSSPDRYYEQYF
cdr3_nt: TGTGCCAGCAGCTCCCCCGACAGGTACTACGAGCAGTACTTC

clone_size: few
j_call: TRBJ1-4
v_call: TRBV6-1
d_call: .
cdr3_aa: CASSEAGRRRRNEKLFF
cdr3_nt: TGTGCCAGCAGTGAAGCGGGAAGGCGGAGGAGAAATGAAAAACTGTTTTTT

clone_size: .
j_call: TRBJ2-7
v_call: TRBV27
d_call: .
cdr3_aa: CASSPAGRYEQYF
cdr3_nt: TGTGCCAGCAGTCCCGCGGGCAGGTACGAGCAGTACTTC

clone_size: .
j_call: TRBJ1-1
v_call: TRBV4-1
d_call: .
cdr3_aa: CASSQELGNTEAFF
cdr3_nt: TGCGCCAGCAGCCAAGAGCTAGGGAACACTGAAGCTTTCTTT

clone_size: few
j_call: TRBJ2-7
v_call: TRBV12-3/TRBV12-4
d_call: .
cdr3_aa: CASSRNRERYF
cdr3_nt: TGTGCCAGCAGCCGGAACCGGGAGCGGTACTTC

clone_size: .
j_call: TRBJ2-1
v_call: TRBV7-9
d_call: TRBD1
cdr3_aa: CASTGQGVEQFF
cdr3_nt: TGTGCCAGCACGGGACAGGGGGTTGAGCAGTTCTTC

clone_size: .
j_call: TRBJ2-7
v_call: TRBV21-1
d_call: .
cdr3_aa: CASRLLTMYYEQYF
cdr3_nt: TGTGCCAGCAGGCTCTTGACTATGTACTACGAGCAGTACTTC

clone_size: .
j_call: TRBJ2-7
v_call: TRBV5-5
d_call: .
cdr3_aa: CASSFGLGEQYF
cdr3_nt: TGTGCCAGCAGCTTCGGCCTAGGCGAGCAGTACTTC

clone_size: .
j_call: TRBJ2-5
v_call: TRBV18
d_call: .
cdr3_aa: CASSPLSVQETQYF
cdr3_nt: TGTGCCAGCTCACCACTAAGCGTCCAAGAGACCCAGTACTTC

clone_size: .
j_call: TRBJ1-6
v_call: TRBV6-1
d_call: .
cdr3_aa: CASSESRASPLHF
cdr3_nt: TGTGCCAGCAGTGAATCCAGGGCTTCACCCCTCCACTTT

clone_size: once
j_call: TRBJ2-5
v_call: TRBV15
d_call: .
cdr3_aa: CATSREPGNHQETQYF
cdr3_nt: TGTGCCACCAGCAGAGAGCCAGGGAACCACCAAGAGACCCAGTACTTC

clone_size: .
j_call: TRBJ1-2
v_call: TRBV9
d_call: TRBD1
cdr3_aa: CASSTGDGNYGYTF
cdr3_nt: TGTGCCAGCAGCACAGGGGATGGGAACTATGGCTACACCTTC